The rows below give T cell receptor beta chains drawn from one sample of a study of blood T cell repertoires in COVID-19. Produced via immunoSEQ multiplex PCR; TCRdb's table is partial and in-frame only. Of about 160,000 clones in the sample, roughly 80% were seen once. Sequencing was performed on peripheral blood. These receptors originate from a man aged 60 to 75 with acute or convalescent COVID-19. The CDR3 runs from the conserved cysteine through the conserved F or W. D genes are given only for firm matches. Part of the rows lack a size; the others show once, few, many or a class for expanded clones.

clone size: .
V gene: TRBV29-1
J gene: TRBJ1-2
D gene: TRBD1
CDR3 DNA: TGCAGCGTTGAAGATCCCGACAGGGACTATGGCTACACCTTC
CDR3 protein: CSVEDPDRDYGYTF

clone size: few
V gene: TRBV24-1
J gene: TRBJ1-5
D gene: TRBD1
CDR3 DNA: TGTGCCACCAGTGATTCCGGGACAGGGGGTCGTCAGCCCCAGCATTTT
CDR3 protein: CATSDSGTGGRQPQHF

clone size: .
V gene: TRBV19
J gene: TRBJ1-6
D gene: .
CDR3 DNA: TGTGCCAGCTCAGGAGGAAATTCACCCCTCCACTTT
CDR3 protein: CASSGGNSPLHF

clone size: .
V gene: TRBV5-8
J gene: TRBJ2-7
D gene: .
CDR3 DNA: TGTGCCAGCACTTCTGGAAATTTACAGGGACATCCCTACGAGCAGTACTTC
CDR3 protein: CASTSGNLQGHPYEQYF

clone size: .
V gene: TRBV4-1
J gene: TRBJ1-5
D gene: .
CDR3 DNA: TGCGCCAGCAGCCAATTCTTCGACAGGTACAATCAGCCCCAGCATTTT
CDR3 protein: CASSQFFDRYNQPQHF

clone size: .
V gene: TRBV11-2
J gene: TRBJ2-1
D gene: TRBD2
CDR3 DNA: TGTGCCAGCAGCTTAGTGGGGGGGGCCTACAATGAGCAGTTCTTC
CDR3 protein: CASSLVGGAYNEQFF

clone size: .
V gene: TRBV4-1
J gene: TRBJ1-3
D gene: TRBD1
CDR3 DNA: TGCGCCAGCAGCCAAGACCCGAGGACAGGTACTGGAAACACCATATATTTT
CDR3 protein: CASSQDPRTGTGNTIYF

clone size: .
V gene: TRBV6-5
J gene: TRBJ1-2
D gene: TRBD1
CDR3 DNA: TGTGCCAGCAGTCCCCGACAGGGATCAGTCTATGGCTACACCTTC
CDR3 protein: CASSPRQGSVYGYTF

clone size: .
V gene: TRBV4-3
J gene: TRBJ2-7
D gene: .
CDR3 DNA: TGCGCCAGCAGCCAAGACAGGGGTTGGACCTACGAGCAGTACTTC
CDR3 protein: CASSQDRGWTYEQYF

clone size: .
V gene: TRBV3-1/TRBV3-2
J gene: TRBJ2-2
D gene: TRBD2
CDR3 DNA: TGTGCCAGCAGCTCACTAGCGGGGGGGCCCGGGGAGCTGTTTTTT
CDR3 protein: CASSSLAGGPGELFF

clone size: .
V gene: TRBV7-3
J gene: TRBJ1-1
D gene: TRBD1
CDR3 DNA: TGTGCCAGCAGCTTATTCGACAGGGTGAACACTGAAGCTTTCTTT
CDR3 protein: CASSLFDRVNTEAFF

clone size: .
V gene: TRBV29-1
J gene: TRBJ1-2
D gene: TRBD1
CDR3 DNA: TGCAGCGTGGCTGGACAGGGGAACTATGGCTACACCTTC
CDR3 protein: CSVAGQGNYGYTF

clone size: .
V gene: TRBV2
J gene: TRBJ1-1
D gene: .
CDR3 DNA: TGTGCCAGCTCAAGACAGTGGAACACTGAAGCTTTCTTT
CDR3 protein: CASSRQWNTEAFF

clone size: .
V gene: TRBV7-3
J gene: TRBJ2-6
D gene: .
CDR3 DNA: TGTGCCAGCAGCGGGCTGAGCTCTGGGGCCAACGTCCTGACTTTC
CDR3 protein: CASSGLSSGANVLTF

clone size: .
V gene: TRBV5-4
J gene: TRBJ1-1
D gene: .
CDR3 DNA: TGTGCCAGCAGCTTGGCCCATACTGAAGCTTTCTTT
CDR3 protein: CASSLAHTEAFF

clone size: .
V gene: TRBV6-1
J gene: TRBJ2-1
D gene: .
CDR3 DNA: TGTGCCAGCAGTGAAGTTTGGGGGGTAAATGAGCAGTTCTTC
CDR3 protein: CASSEVWGVNEQFF

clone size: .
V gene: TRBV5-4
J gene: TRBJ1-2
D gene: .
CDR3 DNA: TGTGCCAGCAGCTCTAAAACCGACAGCGACTATGGCTACACCTTC
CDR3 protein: CASSSKTDSDYGYTF

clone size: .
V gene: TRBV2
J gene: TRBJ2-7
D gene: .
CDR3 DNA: TGTGCCAGCCTCCGGGACTGGAGAACCTACGAGCAGTACTTC
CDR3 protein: CASLRDWRTYEQYF

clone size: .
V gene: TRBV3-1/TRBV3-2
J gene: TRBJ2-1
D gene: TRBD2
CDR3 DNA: TGTGCCAGCAGCCAGGTCGGACCTAGCGGGGGCCGATACAATGAGCAGTTCTTC
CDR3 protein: CASSQVGPSGGRYNEQFF

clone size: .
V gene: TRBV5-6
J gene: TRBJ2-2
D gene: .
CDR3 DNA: TGTGCCAGCAGCCTTAGGGACATACCCGGGGAGCTGTTTTTT
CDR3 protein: CASSLRDIPGELFF

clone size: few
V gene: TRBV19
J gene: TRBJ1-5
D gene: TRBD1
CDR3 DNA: TGTGCCAGTAGGCAATCCGGGACAGGTGATCAGCCCCAGCATTTT
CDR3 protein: CASRQSGTGDQPQHF

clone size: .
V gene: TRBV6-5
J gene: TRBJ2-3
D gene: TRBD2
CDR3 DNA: TGTGCCAGCAGAAAGGGCGGGGGGACAGATACGCAGTATTTT
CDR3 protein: CASRKGGGTDTQYF

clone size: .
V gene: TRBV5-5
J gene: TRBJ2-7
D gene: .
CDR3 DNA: TGTGCCAGCAGCTTACACTACGAGCAGTACTTC
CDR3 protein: CASSLHYEQYF

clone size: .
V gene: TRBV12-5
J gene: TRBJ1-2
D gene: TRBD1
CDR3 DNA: TGTGCTAGTGGTTTCGAGGGACAGATCTCCGGCTACACCTTC
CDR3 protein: CASGFEGQISGYTF

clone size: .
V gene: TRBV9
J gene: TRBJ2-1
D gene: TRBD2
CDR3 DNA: TGTGCCAGCAGCCCTGCGGGAGGGTCCTACAATGAGCAGTTCTTC
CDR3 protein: CASSPAGGSYNEQFF

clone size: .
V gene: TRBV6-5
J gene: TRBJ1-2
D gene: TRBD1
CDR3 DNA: TGTGCCAGCAGTTACTCAGGGACAGGGCATTGGGGCTACACCTTC
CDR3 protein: CASSYSGTGHWGYTF

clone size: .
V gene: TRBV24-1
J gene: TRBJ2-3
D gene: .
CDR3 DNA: TGTGCCACCAGTGATTGGGCGGGTTCTAGCACAGATACGCAGTATTTT
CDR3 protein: CATSDWAGSSTDTQYF